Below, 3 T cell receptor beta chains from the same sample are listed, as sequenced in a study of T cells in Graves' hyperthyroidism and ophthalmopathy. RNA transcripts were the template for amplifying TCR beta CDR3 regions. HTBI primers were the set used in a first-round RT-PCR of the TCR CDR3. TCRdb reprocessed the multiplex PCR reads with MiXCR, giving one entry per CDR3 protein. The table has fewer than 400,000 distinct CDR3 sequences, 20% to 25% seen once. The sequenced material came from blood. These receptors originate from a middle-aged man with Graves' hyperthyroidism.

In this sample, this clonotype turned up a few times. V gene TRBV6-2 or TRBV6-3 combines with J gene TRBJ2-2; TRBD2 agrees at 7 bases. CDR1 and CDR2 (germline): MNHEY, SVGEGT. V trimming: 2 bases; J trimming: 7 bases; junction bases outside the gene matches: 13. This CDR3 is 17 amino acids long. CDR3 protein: CASSYPTGAGANGELFF. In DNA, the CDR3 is TGTGCCAGCAGTTACCCTACTGGCGCGGGAGCGAACGGGGAGCTGTTTTTT.

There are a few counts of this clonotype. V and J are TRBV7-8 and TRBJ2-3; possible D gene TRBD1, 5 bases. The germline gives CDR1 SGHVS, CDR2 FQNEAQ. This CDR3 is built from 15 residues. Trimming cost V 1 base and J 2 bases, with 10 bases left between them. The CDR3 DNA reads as TGTGCCAGCAGCTTAGGGGGCCAAGACACAGATACGCAGTATTTT. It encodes CASSLGGQDTDTQYF.

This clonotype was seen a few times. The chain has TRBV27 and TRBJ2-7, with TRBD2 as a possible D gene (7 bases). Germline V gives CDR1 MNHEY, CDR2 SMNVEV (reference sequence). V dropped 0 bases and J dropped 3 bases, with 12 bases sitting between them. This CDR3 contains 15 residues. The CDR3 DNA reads TGTGCCAGCAGTTTATCAGGGAGGGGGTACTACGAGCAGTACTTC. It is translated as CASSLSGRGYYEQYF.